This T cell receptor beta chain came from a study of early T cells in non-severe SARS-CoV-2 infection. TCRdb re-derived calls from the 5' RACE reads in MiXCR, one entry per CDR3 protein. This table has more than 95,000 distinct CDR3 sequences, more than 9.5% appearing once. The V end lost 3 bases, the J end lost 7 bases, and 11 bases lay between the germline ends. The CDR3 length is 12 residues. Germline-derived CDR1 and CDR2 are DFQATT and SNEGSKA (reference sequence). This clonotype was seen a few times. This clonotype originated in an adult who was a healthcare worker with PCR-confirmed SARS-CoV-2 infection or an uninfected control (not recorded which). The material sequenced was whole blood, taken at baseline. V usage is TRBV20-1 and J usage is TRBJ2-3; D is perhaps TRBD1 (6 bases). The CDR3 loop is CSASAGVNTQYF. The CDR3 DNA is TGCAGTGCTAGCGCAGGGGTAAATACGCAGTATTTT.